A selection of T cell receptor beta chains follows, all from one sample in a study of blood T cell repertoires in COVID-19. Assay used: immunoSEQ multiplex PCR; TCRdb lists only in-frame clones, some missing. The sample has approximately 200,000 clones, 87% seen once. Sequenced: peripheral blood. Every receptor here comes from a middle-aged man with active or convalescent COVID-19. Each CDR3 is given with its conserved first and last residue. Fields, in order: D gene, clone size, V gene, CDR3 length, J gene, CDR3 protein, CDR3 DNA. A D gene is named only where the DNA matches it firmly. Clone size is shown for a subset of rows, as once, few, many or a class of expanded clone.

d_gene: -
abundance: -
v_gene: TRBV7-9
len: 15
j_gene: TRBJ1-2
CDR3aa: CASSLAFPTDYGYTF
CDR3nt: TGTGCCAGCAGCTTAGCGTTTCCGACAGACTATGGCTACACCTTC

d_gene: TRBD1
abundance: -
v_gene: TRBV25-1
len: 16
j_gene: TRBJ1-1
CDR3aa: CASSESGAGGSTEAFF
CDR3nt: TGTGCCAGCAGTGAATCGGGGGCAGGGGGATCGACTGAAGCTTTCTTT

d_gene: -
abundance: -
v_gene: TRBV7-9
len: 14
j_gene: TRBJ1-1
CDR3aa: CASSQTGMNTEAFF
CDR3nt: TGTGCCAGCAGCCAAACAGGTATGAACACTGAAGCTTTCTTT

d_gene: TRBD1
abundance: -
v_gene: TRBV19
len: 15
j_gene: TRBJ2-7
CDR3aa: CASSMGSGGSYEQYF
CDR3nt: TGTGCCAGTAGTATGGGGTCAGGGGGCTCCTACGAGCAGTACTTC

d_gene: -
abundance: -
v_gene: TRBV3-1/TRBV3-2
len: 16
j_gene: TRBJ1-2
CDR3aa: CASSQGRQGSLGGYTF
CDR3nt: TGTGCCAGCAGCCAAGGACGGCAGGGGAGTCTAGGTGGCTACACCTTC

d_gene: TRBD1
abundance: once
v_gene: TRBV7-9
len: 18
j_gene: TRBJ2-3
CDR3aa: CASSLTTTLGQVTDTQYF
CDR3nt: TGTGCCAGCAGCTTAACTACAACCCTCGGACAGGTCACAGATACGCAGTATTTT

d_gene: -
abundance: -
v_gene: TRBV19
len: 12
j_gene: TRBJ1-4
CDR3aa: CATKDRYEKLFF
CDR3nt: TGTGCCACAAAGGACAGATATGAAAAACTGTTTTTT

d_gene: TRBD1
abundance: -
v_gene: TRBV6-5
len: 15
j_gene: TRBJ1-1
CDR3aa: CASRTRTGENTEAFF
CDR3nt: TGTGCCAGCAGGACCCGGACAGGAGAGAACACTGAAGCTTTCTTT

d_gene: TRBD1
abundance: -
v_gene: TRBV19
len: 13
j_gene: TRBJ1-4
CDR3aa: CASRTGEGEKLFF
CDR3nt: TGTGCCAGTAGGACAGGGGAGGGGGAAAAACTGTTTTTT

d_gene: -
abundance: -
v_gene: TRBV10-2
len: 12
j_gene: TRBJ1-1
CDR3aa: CASTLGGAEAFF
CDR3nt: TGCGCCAGCACCTTGGGGGGGGCTGAAGCTTTCTTT

d_gene: TRBD2
abundance: -
v_gene: TRBV2
len: 13
j_gene: TRBJ2-1
CDR3aa: CAIPGLASDEQFF
CDR3nt: TGTGCCATACCGGGACTAGCCTCAGATGAGCAGTTCTTC

d_gene: TRBD1
abundance: -
v_gene: TRBV30
len: 15
j_gene: TRBJ2-2
CDR3aa: CAWSRGQGNTGELFF
CDR3nt: TGTGCCTGGAGTCGGGGACAGGGGAACACCGGGGAGCTGTTTTTT

d_gene: -
abundance: -
v_gene: TRBV10-2
len: 13
j_gene: TRBJ1-2
CDR3aa: CASSNSGGYGYTF
CDR3nt: TGCGCCAGCAGTAATTCGGGGGGTTATGGCTACACCTTC

d_gene: -
abundance: -
v_gene: TRBV12-1
len: 17
j_gene: TRBJ1-4
CDR3aa: CASSCTHRGLINEKLFF
CDR3nt: TGTGCCAGCAGCTGTACTCACAGGGGGCTCATTAATGAAAAACTGTTTTTT

d_gene: TRBD1
abundance: -
v_gene: TRBV7-9
len: 15
j_gene: TRBJ2-7
CDR3aa: CASSPSGTGGGEQYF
CDR3nt: TGTGCCAGCAGCCCGTCCGGGACAGGGGGCGGCGAGCAGTACTTC

d_gene: TRBD1
abundance: -
v_gene: TRBV30
len: 16
j_gene: TRBJ2-5
CDR3aa: CAWSEKDRVFQETQYF
CDR3nt: TGTGCCTGGAGTGAAAAAGACAGGGTGTTCCAAGAGACCCAGTACTTC

d_gene: -
abundance: -
v_gene: TRBV6-5
len: 15
j_gene: TRBJ1-2
CDR3aa: CASSYSGRGDYGYTF
CDR3nt: TGTGCCAGCAGTTACTCTGGACGGGGGGACTATGGCTACACCTTC

d_gene: TRBD1
abundance: -
v_gene: TRBV27
len: 14
j_gene: TRBJ2-7
CDR3aa: CASSTWTGVYEQYF
CDR3nt: TGTGCCAGCAGTACCTGGACAGGGGTGTACGAGCAGTACTTC

d_gene: -
abundance: -
v_gene: TRBV12-3/TRBV12-4
len: 13
j_gene: TRBJ1-3
CDR3aa: CASSETAGNTIYF
CDR3nt: TGTGCCAGCAGTGAGACAGCTGGAAACACCATATATTTT

d_gene: -
abundance: -
v_gene: TRBV3-1/TRBV3-2
len: 12
j_gene: TRBJ2-5
CDR3aa: CASSQAEGTQYF
CDR3nt: TGTGCCAGCAGCCAGGCGGAGGGGACCCAGTACTTC

d_gene: TRBD1
abundance: -
v_gene: TRBV19
len: 13
j_gene: TRBJ2-7
CDR3aa: CASSLDRGYEQYF
CDR3nt: TGTGCCAGTAGTCTTGACAGGGGCTACGAGCAGTACTTC

d_gene: TRBD1
abundance: -
v_gene: TRBV6-5
len: 14
j_gene: TRBJ1-6
CDR3aa: CASSWTGVNSPLHF
CDR3nt: TGTGCCAGCAGTTGGACAGGTGTCAATTCACCCCTCCACTTT

d_gene: TRBD1
abundance: -
v_gene: TRBV28
len: 14
j_gene: TRBJ2-7
CDR3aa: CASSPPGQLYEQYF
CDR3nt: TGTGCCAGCAGTCCGCCGGGACAGCTTTACGAGCAGTACTTC

d_gene: TRBD1
abundance: -
v_gene: TRBV10-2
len: 14
j_gene: TRBJ2-7
CDR3aa: CASQGQEPNYEQYF
CDR3nt: TGCGCCAGCCAGGGACAGGAGCCGAATTACGAGCAGTACTTC

d_gene: -
abundance: -
v_gene: TRBV28
len: 12
j_gene: TRBJ2-7
CDR3aa: CASSRGEYEQYF
CDR3nt: TGTGCCAGCAGTAGAGGAGAGTACGAGCAGTACTTC

d_gene: TRBD1
abundance: few
v_gene: TRBV5-1
len: 16
j_gene: TRBJ2-7
CDR3aa: CASSIGQGIIDRKQYF
CDR3nt: TGCGCCAGCAGCATTGGACAGGGGATAATAGATAGAAAGCAGTACTTC

d_gene: TRBD2
abundance: once
v_gene: TRBV18
len: 15
j_gene: TRBJ2-7
CDR3aa: CASSPLAGGPSEQYF
CDR3nt: TGTGCCAGCTCACCCTTAGCGGGGGGGCCAAGCGAGCAGTACTTC

d_gene: -
abundance: -
v_gene: TRBV27
len: 13
j_gene: TRBJ1-2
CDR3aa: CASSLTGSYGYTF
CDR3nt: TGTGCCAGCAGTTTGACGGGGTCCTATGGCTACACCTTC

d_gene: -
abundance: few
v_gene: TRBV5-1
len: 14
j_gene: TRBJ1-6
CDR3aa: CASSLSGKDSPLHF
CDR3nt: TGCGCCAGCAGCTTGTCAGGGAAGGATTCACCCCTCCACTTT

d_gene: -
abundance: -
v_gene: TRBV23-1
len: 17
j_gene: TRBJ1-1
CDR3aa: CASSQFMRVGSDTEAFF
CDR3nt: TGCGCCAGCAGTCAATTCATGAGGGTGGGCAGCGACACTGAAGCTTTCTTT

d_gene: TRBD2
abundance: -
v_gene: TRBV6-4
len: 18
j_gene: TRBJ2-1
CDR3aa: CASSSGPLAGGSYNEQFF
CDR3nt: TGTGCCAGCAGTTCCGGACCCCTCGCGGGGGGTTCCTACAATGAGCAGTTCTTC

d_gene: TRBD2
abundance: -
v_gene: TRBV29-1
len: 20
j_gene: TRBJ2-4
CDR3aa: CSVEFIGASGRTLAKNIQYF
CDR3nt: TGCAGCGTTGAGTTTATCGGGGCTAGCGGGAGAACACTAGCCAAAAACATTCAGTACTTC

d_gene: -
abundance: -
v_gene: TRBV5-1
len: 13
j_gene: TRBJ1-5
CDR3aa: CASREGTNQPQHF
CDR3nt: TGCGCCAGCAGGGAGGGAACCAATCAGCCCCAGCATTTT

d_gene: -
abundance: -
v_gene: TRBV19
len: 13
j_gene: TRBJ1-1
CDR3aa: CASSVGQLTEAFF
CDR3nt: TGTGCCAGTAGTGTCGGACAGCTCACTGAAGCTTTCTTT

d_gene: -
abundance: -
v_gene: TRBV19
len: 15
j_gene: TRBJ2-1
CDR3aa: CASSPVGGLYNEQFF
CDR3nt: TGTGCCAGTAGTCCTGTGGGGGGGCTGTACAATGAGCAGTTCTTC

d_gene: TRBD2
abundance: -
v_gene: TRBV9
len: 15
j_gene: TRBJ2-1
CDR3aa: CASSFRDYRYNEQFF
CDR3nt: TGTGCCAGCAGCTTCCGGGACTACCGATACAATGAGCAGTTCTTC

d_gene: -
abundance: -
v_gene: TRBV28
len: 13
j_gene: TRBJ2-6
CDR3aa: CASSPPGANVLTF
CDR3nt: TGTGCCAGCAGTCCCCCAGGGGCCAACGTCCTGACTTTC

d_gene: -
abundance: -
v_gene: TRBV5-1
len: 14
j_gene: TRBJ1-2
CDR3aa: CASSLASGVDGYTF
CDR3nt: TGCGCCAGCAGCTTGGCTTCCGGGGTGGATGGCTACACCTTC

d_gene: TRBD2
abundance: -
v_gene: TRBV7-6
len: 16
j_gene: TRBJ2-1
CDR3aa: CASSLSSGLSYNEQFF
CDR3nt: TGTGCCAGCAGCTTATCTAGCGGTCTCTCCTACAATGAGCAGTTCTTC

d_gene: TRBD1
abundance: -
v_gene: TRBV7-2
len: 14
j_gene: TRBJ1-2
CDR3aa: CASSKGTGGNGYTF
CDR3nt: TGTGCCAGCAGCAAGGGGACAGGGGGCAATGGCTACACCTTC

d_gene: -
abundance: -
v_gene: TRBV7-2
len: 13
j_gene: TRBJ1-2
CDR3aa: CASSEGGFYGYTF
CDR3nt: TGTGCCAGCAGCGAGGGGGGGTTCTATGGCTACACCTTC

d_gene: TRBD1
abundance: -
v_gene: TRBV7-9
len: 14
j_gene: TRBJ2-7
CDR3aa: CASTKDRGTYEQYF
CDR3nt: TGTGCCAGCACCAAAGACAGGGGCACATACGAGCAGTACTTC

d_gene: TRBD1
abundance: -
v_gene: TRBV5-1
len: 16
j_gene: TRBJ2-5
CDR3aa: CASSSLAGGRWETQYF
CDR3nt: TGCGCCAGCAGCAGTTTGGCAGGGGGTAGATGGGAGACCCAGTACTTC

d_gene: -
abundance: -
v_gene: TRBV7-6
len: 16
j_gene: TRBJ1-6
CDR3aa: CASSLEARGYNSPLHF
CDR3nt: TGTGCCAGCAGCTTAGAAGCTCGCGGGTATAATTCACCCCTCCACTTT

d_gene: TRBD1
abundance: -
v_gene: TRBV28
len: 16
j_gene: TRBJ2-2
CDR3aa: CASSLLWTGYTGELFF
CDR3nt: TGTGCCAGTTCCCTGTTATGGACAGGGTACACCGGGGAGCTGTTTTTT

d_gene: TRBD1
abundance: once
v_gene: TRBV19
len: 15
j_gene: TRBJ2-7
CDR3aa: CASSTGQGGTYEQYF
CDR3nt: TGTGCCAGTAGTACGGGACAGGGGGGGACCTACGAGCAGTACTTC

d_gene: TRBD2
abundance: -
v_gene: TRBV19
len: 14
j_gene: TRBJ2-2
CDR3aa: CASKSGRAPGELFF
CDR3nt: TGTGCCAGTAAGAGCGGGAGGGCCCCCGGGGAGCTGTTTTTT

d_gene: -
abundance: -
v_gene: TRBV2
len: 12
j_gene: TRBJ1-4
CDR3aa: CASSLDLWKLFF
CDR3nt: TGTGCCAGCAGTCTAGATCTTTGGAAACTGTTTTTT

d_gene: TRBD1
abundance: -
v_gene: TRBV20-1
len: 14
j_gene: TRBJ1-2
CDR3aa: CSASDTGTVYGYTF
CDR3nt: TGCAGTGCTAGTGATACAGGGACAGTTTATGGCTACACCTTC

d_gene: -
abundance: once
v_gene: TRBV6-5
len: 15
j_gene: TRBJ1-4
CDR3aa: CASSYGGATNEKLFF
CDR3nt: TGTGCCAGCAGTTACGGAGGGGCAACTAATGAAAAACTGTTTTTT

d_gene: -
abundance: -
v_gene: TRBV11-2
len: 14
j_gene: TRBJ1-1
CDR3aa: CASSPDGVLAEAFF
CDR3nt: TGTGCCAGCAGCCCCGACGGGGTTCTCGCTGAAGCTTTCTTT

d_gene: -
abundance: once
v_gene: TRBV30
len: 14
j_gene: TRBJ1-1
CDR3aa: CAWSPAGMNTEAFF
CDR3nt: TGTGCCTGGAGTCCTGCAGGGATGAACACTGAAGCTTTCTTT

d_gene: TRBD1
abundance: -
v_gene: TRBV30
len: 14
j_gene: TRBJ2-5
CDR3aa: CAWNLNRGLETQYF
CDR3nt: TGTGCCTGGAATCTTAACAGGGGGCTGGAGACCCAGTACTTC

d_gene: TRBD1
abundance: -
v_gene: TRBV29-1
len: 15
j_gene: TRBJ2-2
CDR3aa: CSVEGTGGLTGELFF
CDR3nt: TGCAGCGTTGAAGGGACAGGGGGTTTAACCGGGGAGCTGTTTTTT

d_gene: -
abundance: few
v_gene: TRBV27
len: 15
j_gene: TRBJ1-2
CDR3aa: CASSRTGNGDYGYTF
CDR3nt: TGTGCCAGCAGCCGAACGGGGAACGGAGATTATGGCTACACCTTC

d_gene: -
abundance: -
v_gene: TRBV10-2
len: 13
j_gene: TRBJ1-2
CDR3aa: CASTPAGNYGYTF
CDR3nt: TGCGCCAGCACCCCCGCCGGGAACTATGGCTACACCTTC

d_gene: TRBD1
abundance: -
v_gene: TRBV7-9
len: 14
j_gene: TRBJ1-4
CDR3aa: CASSSQGAGEKLFF
CDR3nt: TGTGCCAGCAGTTCACAGGGGGCTGGCGAAAAACTGTTTTTT